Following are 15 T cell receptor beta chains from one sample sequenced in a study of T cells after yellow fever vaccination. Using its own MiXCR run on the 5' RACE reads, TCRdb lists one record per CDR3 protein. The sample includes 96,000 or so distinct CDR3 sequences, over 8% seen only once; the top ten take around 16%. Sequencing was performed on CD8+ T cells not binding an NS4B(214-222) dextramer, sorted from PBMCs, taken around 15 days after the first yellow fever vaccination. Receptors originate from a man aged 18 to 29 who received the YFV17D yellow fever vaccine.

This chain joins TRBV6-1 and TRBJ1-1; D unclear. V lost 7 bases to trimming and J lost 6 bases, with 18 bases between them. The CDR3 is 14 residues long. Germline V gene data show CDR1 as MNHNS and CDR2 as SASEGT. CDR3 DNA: TGTGCCAGCATGGGCCAAGGGCGTAGCCCTGAAGCTTTCTTT. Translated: CASMGQGRSPEAFF.

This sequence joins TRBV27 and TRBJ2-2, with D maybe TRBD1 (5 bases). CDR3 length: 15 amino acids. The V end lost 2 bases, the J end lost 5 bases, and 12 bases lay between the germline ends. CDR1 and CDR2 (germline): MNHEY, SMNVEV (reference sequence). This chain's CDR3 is CASSLGGARTGELFF. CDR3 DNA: TGTGCCAGCAGTTTAGGTGGGGCGAGAACCGGGGAGCTGTTTTTT.

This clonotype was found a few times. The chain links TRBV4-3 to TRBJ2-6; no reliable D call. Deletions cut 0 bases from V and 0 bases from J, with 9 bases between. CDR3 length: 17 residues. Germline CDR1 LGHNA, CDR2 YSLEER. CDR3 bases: TGCGCCAGCAGCCAAGAAAGTCGTGCCTCTGGGGCCAACGTCCTGACTTTC. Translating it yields CASSQESRASGANVLTF.

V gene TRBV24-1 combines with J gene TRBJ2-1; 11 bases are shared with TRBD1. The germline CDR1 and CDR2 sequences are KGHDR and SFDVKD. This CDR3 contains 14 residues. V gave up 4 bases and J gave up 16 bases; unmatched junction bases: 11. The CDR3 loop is CATSDHDPGQGVFF. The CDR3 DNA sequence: TGTGCCACCAGTGACCATGACCCGGGACAGGGGGTATTCTTC.

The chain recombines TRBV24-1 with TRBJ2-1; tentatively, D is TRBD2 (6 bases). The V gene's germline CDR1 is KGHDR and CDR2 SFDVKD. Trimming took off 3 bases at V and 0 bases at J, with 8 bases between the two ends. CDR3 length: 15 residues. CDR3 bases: TGTGCCACCAGTGATACCGGGGGCTCCTACAATGAGCAGTTCTTC. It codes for CATSDTGGSYNEQFF.

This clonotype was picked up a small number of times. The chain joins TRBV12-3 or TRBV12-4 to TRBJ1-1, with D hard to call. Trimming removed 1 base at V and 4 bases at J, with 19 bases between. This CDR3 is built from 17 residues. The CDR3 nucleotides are TGTGCCAGCAGTTTAGGGCCGATACAGAGAGTTGGCACTGAAGCTTTCTTT. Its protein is CASSLGPIQRVGTEAFF.

The CDR3 here is CASSLASASTDTQYF. CDR3 nucleotides: TGTGCCAGCAGCTTAGCGTCAGCGAGTACAGATACGCAGTATTTT. The chain carries TRBV11-2 and TRBJ2-3; no firm D call. The length of the CDR3 is 15 residues. CDR1 is SGHAT, CDR2 FQNNGV, per germline. V was trimmed by 1 base and J by 3 bases, leaving 11 bases between them.

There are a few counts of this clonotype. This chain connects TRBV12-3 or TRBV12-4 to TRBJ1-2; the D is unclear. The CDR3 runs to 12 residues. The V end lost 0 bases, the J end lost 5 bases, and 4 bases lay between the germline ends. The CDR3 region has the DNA TGTGCCAGCAGTTTAGCCAGTTATGGCTACACCTTC. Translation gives CASSLASYGYTF.

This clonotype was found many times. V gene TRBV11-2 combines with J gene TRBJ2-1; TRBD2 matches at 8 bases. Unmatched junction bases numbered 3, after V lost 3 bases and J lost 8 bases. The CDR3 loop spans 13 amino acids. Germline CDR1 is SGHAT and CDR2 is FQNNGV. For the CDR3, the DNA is TGTGCCAGCAGCTTCCCTAGCGGGTATGAGCAGTTCTTC. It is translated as CASSFPSGYEQFF.

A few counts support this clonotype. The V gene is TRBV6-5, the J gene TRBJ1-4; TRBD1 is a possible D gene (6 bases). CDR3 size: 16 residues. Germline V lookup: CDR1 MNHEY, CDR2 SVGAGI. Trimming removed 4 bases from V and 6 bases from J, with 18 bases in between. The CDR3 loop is CASSSPRTAEDEKLFF. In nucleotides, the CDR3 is TGTGCCAGCAGTTCCCCCAGGACAGCGGAAGATGAAAAACTGTTTTTT.

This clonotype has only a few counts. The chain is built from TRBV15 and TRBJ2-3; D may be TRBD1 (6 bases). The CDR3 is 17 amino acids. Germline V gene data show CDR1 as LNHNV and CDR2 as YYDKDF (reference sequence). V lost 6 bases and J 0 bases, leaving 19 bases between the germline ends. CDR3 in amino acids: CATSPRDITPSTDTQYF. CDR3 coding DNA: TGTGCCACCAGTCCCCGGGACATTACGCCTAGCACAGATACGCAGTATTTT.

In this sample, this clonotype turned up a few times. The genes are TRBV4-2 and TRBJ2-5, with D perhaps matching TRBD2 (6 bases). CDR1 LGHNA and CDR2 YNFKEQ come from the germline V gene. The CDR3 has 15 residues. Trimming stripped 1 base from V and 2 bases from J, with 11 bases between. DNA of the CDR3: TGTGCCAGCAGCCAAGTCACGGGGAGGCAAGAGACCCAGTACTTC. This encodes CASSQVTGRQETQYF.

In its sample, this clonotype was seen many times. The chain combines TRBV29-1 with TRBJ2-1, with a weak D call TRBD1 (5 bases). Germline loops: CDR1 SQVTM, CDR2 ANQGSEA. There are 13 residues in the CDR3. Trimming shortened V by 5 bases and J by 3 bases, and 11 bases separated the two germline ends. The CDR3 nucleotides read TGCAGCGTTCGGACACCCAGCTACAATGAGCAGTTCTTC. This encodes CSVRTPSYNEQFF.

CDR3 DNA: TGCGCCAGCAGCCAAGATCAGGGCGAGTTTTATGGCTACACCTTC. Translating gives CASSQDQGEFYGYTF. V is TRBV4-1 and J is TRBJ1-2; weak D call: TRBD1 (5 bases). The V gene's germline CDR1 is MGHRA and CDR2 YSYEKL. This CDR3 contains 15 residues. Between the trimmed V and J ends, which lost 0 bases and 5 bases, there was a span of 13 bases.

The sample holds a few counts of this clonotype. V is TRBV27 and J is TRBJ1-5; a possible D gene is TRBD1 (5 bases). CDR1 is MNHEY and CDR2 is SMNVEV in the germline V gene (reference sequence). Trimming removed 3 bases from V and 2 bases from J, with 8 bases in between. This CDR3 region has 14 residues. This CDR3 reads CASSLGVGNQPQHF. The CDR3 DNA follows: TGTGCCAGCAGTTTGGGGGTTGGCAATCAGCCCCAGCATTTT.